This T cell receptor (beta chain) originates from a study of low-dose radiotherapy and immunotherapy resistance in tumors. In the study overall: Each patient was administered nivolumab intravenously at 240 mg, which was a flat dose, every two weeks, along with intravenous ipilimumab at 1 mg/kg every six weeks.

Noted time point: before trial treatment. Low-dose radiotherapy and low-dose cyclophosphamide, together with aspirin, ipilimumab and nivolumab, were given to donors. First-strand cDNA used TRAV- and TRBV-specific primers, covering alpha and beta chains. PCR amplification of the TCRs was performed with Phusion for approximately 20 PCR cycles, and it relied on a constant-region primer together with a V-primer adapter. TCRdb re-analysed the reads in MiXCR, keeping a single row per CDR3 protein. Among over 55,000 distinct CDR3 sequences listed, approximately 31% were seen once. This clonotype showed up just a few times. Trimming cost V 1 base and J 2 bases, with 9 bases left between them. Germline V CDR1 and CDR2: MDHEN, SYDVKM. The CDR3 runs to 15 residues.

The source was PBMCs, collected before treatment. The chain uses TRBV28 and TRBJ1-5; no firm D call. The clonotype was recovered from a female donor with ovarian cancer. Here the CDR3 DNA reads TGTGCCAGCAGTTTATTATGGGGTGGCAATCAGCCCCAGCATTTT. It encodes CASSLLWGGNQPQHF.